This paragraph reports one T cell receptor beta chain. Its antigen is currently unknown. The CDR3 is 12 residues long. Trimming pared 4 bases from V and 13 bases from J, leaving 13 bases between. This entry comes from a study of T cell responses to AZD1222 COVID-19 vaccine. Study in general: The study pooled second doses at about 4 or about 12 weeks. Overall study findings and caveats: Rises in breadth and depth of Spike-specific TCRs came after two AZD1222 doses. Only 5 or 6 AZD1222 recipients tested seropositive at baseline. Donors, mostly white British, included more females; clonal diversity was possibly underestimated.

The assay was immunoSEQ multiplex PCR, and TCRdb's table has in-frame clones only and misses some. The sample holds approximately 190,000 clones; about nine tenths are singletons and the top ten take roughly 0.99%. The sample was peripheral blood, taken on day 0 of AZD1222 vaccination. This receptor was identified in an adult in good health. J is TRBJ1-4 and V is TRBV12-3 or TRBV12-4; D ambiguous. Here the CDR3 DNA reads TGTGCCAGCAGTTACAGTTCGGAGGGACTGTTTTTT. It encodes CASSYSSEGLFF.